A selection of T cell receptor beta chains follows, all from one sample in a study of T cell responses to AZD1222 COVID-19 vaccine. Profiling relied on immunoSEQ multiplex PCR, and the TCRdb table lists in-frame clones only, not all of them. The table shows some 120,000 clones, with roughly 88% occurring only once. The material sequenced was peripheral blood, taken on day 0 of AZD1222 vaccination. Receptors originate from an adult in good health. Each CDR3 is given with its conserved first and last residue. A D gene is named only where the DNA matches it firmly. Rows give clone size only sometimes, using once, few, many, or a class for an expanded clone.

v_call	clone_size	j_call	d_call	cdr3_aa	cdr3_nt
TRBV10-3	-	TRBJ1-3	-	CAISGGEGLPSGNTIYF	TGTGCCATCAGTGGAGGGGAGGGCCTCCCCTCTGGAAACACCATATATTTT
TRBV28	-	TRBJ1-6	-	CASSPRSGLRLDSPLHF	TGTGCCAGCAGTCCTCGATCGGGGCTTCGGCTCGATTCACCCCTCCACTTT
TRBV6-5	-	TRBJ1-1	TRBD1	CASSLDRGGEAFF	TGTGCCAGCAGCCTCGACAGGGGTGGTGAAGCTTTCTTT
TRBV30	-	TRBJ2-3	TRBD1	CAWDRGLSTDTQYF	TGTGCCTGGGACAGGGGGCTTAGCACAGATACGCAGTATTTT
TRBV25-1	-	TRBJ1-2	-	CASSEGQGPYGYTF	TGTGCCAGCAGTGAAGGGCAGGGTCCCTATGGCTACACCTTC
TRBV19	-	TRBJ2-1	TRBD2	CASSIEASGGPLYNEQFF	TGTGCCAGTAGTATAGAGGCTAGCGGGGGACCACTCTACAATGAGCAGTTCTTC
TRBV5-6	-	TRBJ2-2	TRBD1	CASSIEQGAGELFF	TGTGCCAGCAGCATAGAACAGGGGGCCGGGGAGCTGTTTTTT
TRBV19	few	TRBJ1-2	-	CASSITDPTNYGYTF	TGTGCCAGTAGTATCACAGATCCAACTAACTATGGCTACACCTTC
TRBV5-1	once	TRBJ2-5	-	CASSFSSEETQYF	TGCGCCAGCAGCTTCTCAAGTGAAGAGACCCAGTACTTC
TRBV7-2	-	TRBJ2-3	TRBD2	CASSSRTSGSTDTQYF	TGTGCCAGCAGCTCGCGGACTAGCGGGAGCACAGATACGCAGTATTTT
TRBV5-6	-	TRBJ1-6	-	CASSYARMSQSPLHF	TGTGCCAGCAGCTATGCCCGCATGTCACAGTCACCCCTCCACTTT
TRBV6-5	-	TRBJ1-1	-	CASSYSGPTEAFF	TGTGCCAGCAGTTACTCAGGGCCCACTGAAGCTTTCTTT
TRBV19	-	TRBJ1-5	-	CASSRVSNQPQHF	TGTGCCAGTTCTAGGGTTAGCAATCAGCCCCAGCATTTT
TRBV5-4	few	TRBJ1-1	-	CASSSEGTEAFF	TGTGCCAGCAGCTCCGAGGGCACTGAAGCTTTCTTT
TRBV27	-	TRBJ1-5	-	CASTLCCQPQHF	TGTGCCAGCACCCTCTGCTGCCAGCCCCAGCATTTT
TRBV30	-	TRBJ2-3	-	CAWQTGVSTDTQYF	TGTGCCTGGCAGACGGGGGTCAGCACAGATACGCAGTATTTT
TRBV29-1	few	TRBJ2-2	-	CSVYRDTGELFF	TGCAGCGTCTACAGGGACACCGGGGAGCTGTTTTTT
TRBV6-6	-	TRBJ1-2	TRBD1	CASSQGDRGLSYTF	TGTGCCAGCAGTCAAGGGGACAGGGGGCTTAGCTACACCTTC
TRBV5-6	-	TRBJ2-2	-	CASSSRGAGELFF	TGTGCCAGCAGCTCCAGGGGCGCCGGGGAGCTGTTTTTT
TRBV7-8	few	TRBJ2-3	-	CASSLGGTDTQYF	TGTGCCAGCAGCTTAGGGGGCACAGATACGCAGTATTTT